This record looks at one T cell receptor beta chain sequence and its context. This sample stems from a study of blood T cell repertoires in COVID-19. The CDR3 covers 14 residues. CDR1 is SGHTA, CDR2 FQGNSA, per germline. With 1 base clipped from V and 8 bases from J, the junction kept 4 bases outside the gene matches. Clones were sequenced by immunoSEQ multiplex PCR, and TCRdb holds only the in-frame ones, with some missing. The data contain fewer than 350,000 clones, around 90% of them singletons. The chain joins TRBV7-2 to TRBJ2-1; 8 bases fit TRBD2. The source is a woman aged 55-75 years with COVID-19, enrolled during active disease. Sequencing used peripheral blood. The CDR3 loop reads CASSLGLAWDEQFF. CDR3 nucleotide sequence: TGTGCCAGCAGCTTAGGACTAGCGTGGGATGAGCAGTTCTTC.